Presented here are 18 T cell receptor beta chains from one specimen sequenced in a study of blood T cells in healthy people across ages. A second PCR of 7 to 11 cycles used a sample-barcoded 5' primer and a J-beta primer mix. TCRdb redid the calling of the 5' RACE reads with MiXCR, one entry per CDR3 protein. The sample holds roughly 800,000 distinct CDR3 sequences, 55% to 75% seen once. Sequencing used blood. The receptors shown here come from a man aged 25 to 40 in good health.

The chain couples TRBV6-1 to TRBJ1-5; possible D gene TRBD1, 5 bases. In germline, CDR1 is MNHNS, CDR2 SASEGT. V dropped 1 base and J dropped 9 bases, with 22 bases sitting between them. This CDR3 comprises 17 residues. Here the CDR3 reads CASSEEGIGRDSRPQHF. CDR3 bases: TGTGCCAGCAGTGAAGAGGGGATAGGCCGGGATTCTAGGCCCCAGCATTTT.

The chain joins TRBV20-1 to TRBJ2-6; D is uncertain. With 5 bases removed from V and 0 bases from J, the gap between germline ends came to 5 bases. Germline V gene lookup returns CDR1 DFQATT and CDR2 SNEGSKA (reference sequence). CDR3 length: 13 amino acids. CDR3 in amino acids: CSAPPSGANVLTF. CDR3 nucleotide sequence: TGCAGTGCTCCGCCCTCTGGGGCCAACGTCCTGACTTTC.

The chain uses TRBV15 and TRBJ2-7; possibly TRBD1 for D (6 bases). With the DNA end fitting TRBJ2-5 better, the J assignment may be wrong. CDR1 and CDR2 from the germline V gene are LNHNV and YYDKDF (reference sequence). This CDR3 has 14 residues. The CDR3 region has the DNA TGTGCCACCAGCAGACAGACAGGATTCGAGACCCAGTACTTC. Translation: CATSRQTGFETQYF.

This sequence joins TRBV5-6 and TRBJ2-3, with D perhaps TRBD2 (6 bases). CDR3 length: 15 residues. The V gene's germline CDR1 is SGHDT and CDR2 YYEEEE. V dropped 0 bases and J dropped 7 bases, with 15 bases sitting between them. The CDR3 spells CASSLVDYLRNTQYF. CDR3 in DNA: TGTGCCAGCAGCTTGGTGGACTACCTTAGGAATACGCAGTATTTT.

A remark on this clonotype: One end of the junction does not line up with germline, which may come from a read error. The rearrangement uses TRBV7-9 and TRBJ1-2; D gene unclear. The CDR3 has 12 residues. CDR1 is SEHNR, CDR2 FQNEAQ, per germline (reference sequence). CDR3 in DNA: TGTGCCAGCAGTTTAGGAGTAGGCGGCTACACCTTC. Translated: CASSLGVGGYTF.

The V gene is TRBV5-1, the J gene TRBJ2-3; 8 nucleotides agree with TRBD2. Germline CDR1 SGHRS, CDR2 YFSETQ. CDR3 length: 15 residues. J lost 0 bases, V lost 3 bases, and 3 bases had no gene match. The CDR3 loop reads CASSSLAGSTDTQYF. In DNA, the CDR3 is TGCGCCAGCAGCTCTTTAGCGGGAAGCACAGATACGCAGTATTTT. Based on the CDR3 plus reference TRBV5-1 and TRBJ2-3, the full variable domain is KAGVTQTPRYLIKTRGQQVTLSCSPISGHRSVSWYQQTPGQGLQFLFEYFSETQRNKGNFPGRFSGRQFSNSRSEMNVSTLELGDSALYLCASSSLAGSTDTQYFGPGTRLTVL.

This chain connects TRBV9 to TRBJ2-7; 8 bases agree with TRBD2. The CDR3 covers 14 residues. Germline V lookup: CDR1 SGDLS, CDR2 YYNGEE. V lost 0 bases, J lost 3 bases, and 2 bases stayed unmatched. The CDR3 spells CASSVAAGGYEQYF. The CDR3 nucleotides read TGTGCCAGCAGCGTAGCGGCGGGGGGCTACGAGCAGTACTTC.

The chain combines TRBV6-5 with TRBJ2-6; 12 nucleotides align to TRBD1. The CDR3 length is 17 residues. V gave up 2 bases and J gave up 4 bases; unmatched junction bases: 3. Germline assignment: CDR1 MNHEY and CDR2 SVGAGI. The CDR3 DNA follows: TGTGCCAGCAGTTACGGGACAGGGGGCGGCGGGGCCAACGTCCTGACTTTC. It translates to CASSYGTGGGGANVLTF.

A note on this clonotype: One base away lies a much larger clone, so this may be a sequencing read error. The genes are TRBV12-3 or TRBV12-4 and TRBJ2-3; D is perhaps TRBD2 (6 bases). The CDR3 is 14 amino acids. This chain's CDR3 is CASSCGVSGDAQYF. The DNA of the CDR3 is TGTGCCAGCAGTTGCGGGGTGAGCGGAGATGCGCAGTATTTT.

The sample holds one count of this clonotype. This rearrangement joins TRBV4-3 to TRBJ2-1; D is perhaps TRBD2 (5 bases). Germline CDR1 LGHNA, CDR2 YSLEER. V was trimmed by 4 bases and J by 0 bases, leaving 16 bases between them. The CDR3 length is 17 residues. DNA of the CDR3: TGCGCCAGCAGCCCCAAGACCCTTACTAGCTCCTACAATGAGCAGTTCTTC. Translated, it gives CASSPKTLTSSYNEQFF.

This CDR3 is CASSAESGFEQYF. CDR3 DNA: TGTGCCAGCAGTGCCGAGAGTGGATTTGAGCAGTACTTC. The chain recombines TRBV6-4 with TRBJ2-5; D gene ambiguous. The length of the CDR3 is 13 residues. Germline-derived CDR1 and CDR2 are MRHNA and SNTAGT. With 4 bases removed from V and 11 bases from J, the gap between germline ends came to 17 bases.

The J gene is TRBJ1-1, the V gene TRBV7-9; the match to TRBD1 covers 8 bases. This CDR3 is built from 13 residues. Germline CDR1 is SEHNR and CDR2 is FQNEAQ (reference sequence). J gave up 7 bases and V 4 bases, and 5 bases lay outside the gene matches. The CDR3, as DNA: TGTGCCAGCAGCTCGACAGGGGCGGGTGAAGCTTTCTTT. Protein: CASSSTGAGEAFF. Complete variable domain (other parts from reference TRBV7-9 and TRBJ1-1): DTGVSQNPRHKITKRGQNVTFRCDPISEHNRLYWYRQTLGQGPEFLTYFQNEAQLEKSRLLSDRFSAERPKGSFSTLEIQRTEQGDSAMYLCASSSTGAGEAFFGQGTRLTVV.

This clonotype was counted only a few times. The V and J genes are TRBV2 and TRBJ1-2, with D hard to call. V was cut by 9 bases and J by 8 bases, with 19 bases left in between. CDR3 size: 13 residues. The germline CDR1 and CDR2 sequences are SNHLY and FYNNEI. This CDR3 is CARQVRVGGGYTF. The CDR3 DNA reads as TGTGCCAGACAAGTACGGGTAGGAGGCGGCTACACCTTC.

A single count supports this clonotype. The chain employs TRBV4-1 and TRBJ2-3, with 12 bases lining up with TRBD2. CDR3 length: 20 amino acids. CDR1 MGHRA and CDR2 YSYEKL come from the germline V gene. The trim removed 8 bases at V and 4 bases at J, leaving 22 bases unmatched. The CDR3 loop reads CASRRSWGLTSGRSADTQYF. The CDR3 coding sequence is TGCGCCAGCCGAAGAAGTTGGGGCTTAACTAGCGGGAGGTCTGCAGATACGCAGTATTTT.

The chain employs TRBV6-8 and TRBJ2-4, with D unclear. The J call is in doubt because the DNA end fits TRBJ2-7 better. Germline loops: CDR1 MNHGY, CDR2 SAAAGT. The CDR3 length is 15 residues. The CDR3 sequence: CASGKRRALTDEQYF. DNA of the CDR3: TGTGCCAGCGGTAAGAGACGCGCGCTCACAGACGAGCAGTACTTC.

There are a few counts of this clonotype. V is TRBV4-3 and J is TRBJ1-1; TRBD1 aligns across 7 bases. V gave up 0 bases and J gave up 5 bases; unmatched junction bases: 6. CDR1 LGHNA and CDR2 YSLEER come from the germline V gene. CDR3 length equals 15 residues. CDR3 amino acids: CASSQEDRVGTEAFF. Here the CDR3 DNA reads TGCGCCAGCAGCCAAGAAGACAGGGTGGGGACTGAAGCTTTCTTT.

This clonotype was found a few times. The rearrangement links TRBV5-6 to TRBJ1-1; perhaps TRBD1 as D (5 bases). Trimming shortened V by 5 bases and J by 4 bases, and 15 bases separated the two germline ends. Germline V gene data show CDR1 as SGHDT and CDR2 as YYEEEE. CDR3 length: 14 residues. CDR3 region: CASSRAGLSTEAFF. The CDR3 DNA follows: TGTGCCAGCAGTCGGGCAGGGTTGAGCACTGAAGCTTTCTTT.

This chain connects TRBV11-2 to TRBJ2-5, with D unresolved. The CDR3 totals 14 residues. In germline, CDR1 is SGHAT, CDR2 FQNNGV. Trimming removed 2 bases at V and 0 bases at J, with 7 bases between. The CDR3 DNA follows: TGTGCCAGCAGCTTAATAGGCAACCAAGAGACCCAGTACTTC. The encoded protein is CASSLIGNQETQYF.